A selection of T cell receptor beta chains follows, all from one sample in a study of T cells after yellow fever vaccination. TCRdb re-analysed the 5' RACE reads in MiXCR, keeping a single row per CDR3 protein. The sample contains about 220,000 distinct CDR3 sequences, less than 3.5% of which appear only once. Sample: CD4+ T cells sorted from PBMCs, taken 10 days after the yellow fever booster vaccination. These receptors were obtained from a man aged 18 to 30 who received the YFV17D yellow fever vaccine. Each CDR3 is given with its conserved first and last residue. D genes are given only for firm matches. The listing skips clone size in some rows; elsewhere it reads once, few, many or a size class.

abundance: many; d_gene: .; v_gene: TRBV7-2; j_gene: TRBJ1-1; CDR3aa: CASSLRSILGNTEAFF; CDR3nt: TGTGCCAGCAGCTTACGAAGCATTTTGGGGAACACTGAAGCTTTCTTT
abundance: many; d_gene: .; v_gene: TRBV12-3/TRBV12-4; j_gene: TRBJ1-3; CDR3aa: CASSSQLSGNTIYF; CDR3nt: TGTGCCAGCAGTTCACAACTCTCTGGAAACACCATATATTTT
abundance: many; d_gene: .; v_gene: TRBV7-2; j_gene: TRBJ2-3; CDR3aa: CASRLGGTDTQYF; CDR3nt: TGTGCCAGCAGGTTGGGGGGCACAGATACGCAGTATTTT
abundance: .; d_gene: .; v_gene: TRBV5-6; j_gene: TRBJ2-3; CDR3aa: CASSRRSGTSTDTQYF; CDR3nt: TGTGCCAGCAGCCGACGCTCGGGTACTAGCACAGATACGCAGTATTTT
abundance: few; d_gene: TRBD1; v_gene: TRBV4-2; j_gene: TRBJ2-5; CDR3aa: CASSQGTVPGGTQYF; CDR3nt: TGTGCCAGCAGCCAGGGGACAGTGCCAGGGGGGACCCAGTACTTC
abundance: many; d_gene: .; v_gene: TRBV5-1; j_gene: TRBJ1-4; CDR3aa: CASSMSRPLSEKLFF; CDR3nt: TGCGCCAGCAGCATGTCTCGGCCGCTTTCCGAAAAACTGTTTTTT
abundance: .; d_gene: .; v_gene: TRBV10-3; j_gene: TRBJ2-1; CDR3aa: CAARDSPDNEQFF; CDR3nt: TGTGCCGCACGGGACTCCCCAGACAATGAGCAGTTCTTC
abundance: few; d_gene: .; v_gene: TRBV24-1; j_gene: TRBJ2-2; CDR3aa: CATSDHLNTGELFF; CDR3nt: TGTGCCACCAGTGATCACCTGAACACCGGGGAGCTGTTTTTT
abundance: few; d_gene: TRBD1; v_gene: TRBV27; j_gene: TRBJ1-1; CDR3aa: CASKGRGRLMNTEAFF; CDR3nt: TGTGCCAGCAAGGGCAGGGGGCGATTAATGAACACTGAAGCTTTCTTT
abundance: many; d_gene: TRBD2; v_gene: TRBV2; j_gene: TRBJ2-5; CDR3aa: CASKRGQETQYF; CDR3nt: TGTGCCAGCAAGCGGGGGCAAGAGACCCAGTACTTC
abundance: .; d_gene: TRBD2; v_gene: TRBV9; j_gene: TRBJ2-2; CDR3aa: CASSPSSGTYTGELFF; CDR3nt: TGTGCCAGCAGCCCCTCTAGCGGGACCTACACCGGGGAGCTGTTTTTT
abundance: .; d_gene: .; v_gene: TRBV4-2; j_gene: TRBJ2-2; CDR3aa: CACSQRATGELFF; CDR3nt: TGTGCCTGCAGCCAACGAGCGACCGGGGAGCTGTTTTTT
abundance: many; d_gene: .; v_gene: TRBV12-3/TRBV12-4; j_gene: TRBJ1-1; CDR3aa: CASSHGGGGALGAFF; CDR3nt: TGTGCCAGCTCCCACGGGGGCGGGGGCGCATTGGGAGCTTTCTTT
abundance: few; d_gene: .; v_gene: TRBV5-6; j_gene: TRBJ1-2; CDR3aa: CASSLALTATSNYGYTF; CDR3nt: TGTGCCAGCAGCTTGGCCCTTACAGCAACATCTAACTATGGCTACACCTTC